This is a list of T cell receptor beta chains from one sample in a study of regulatory T cells in long-lasting Graves disease. TCRdb reprocessed the multiplex PCR reads via MiXCR and lists one record per CDR3 protein. The profile shows approximately 270,000 distinct CDR3 sequences, around a sixth of them singletons. The data also belong to a second study, concerning T cells in Graves' hyperthyroidism and ophthalmopathy.

Sample: peripheral blood mononuclear cells (PBMCs), taken at new diagnosis, from a patient treated with antithyroid drugs. These receptors were obtained from a woman in her 30s with Graves disease. The CDR3 runs from the conserved cysteine through the conserved F or W. A D gene is named only where the DNA matches it firmly. Clone size, where shown, is once, few, many, or a class for clones that have expanded.

TRBV9	few	TRBJ1-5	TRBD1	CASSVGGGAVQPQHF	TGTGCCAGCAGCGTAGGAGGGGGCGCGGTTCAGCCCCAGCATTTT
TRBV7-6	NA	TRBJ1-3	NA	CASSLRPEGSGNTIYF	TGTGCCAGCAGCTTAAGGCCCGAGGGATCTGGAAACACCATATATTTT
TRBV5-1	many	TRBJ1-4	NA	CASRDGELSNEKLFF	TGCGCCAGCAGGGACGGGGAATTAAGTAATGAAAAACTGTTTTTT
TRBV20-1	many	TRBJ2-2	NA	CSAKRTNTGELFF	TGCAGTGCTAAAAGGACTAACACCGGGGAGCTGTTTTTT
TRBV5-1	NA	TRBJ2-2	TRBD1	CASSFRDRGFGELFF	TGCGCCAGCAGCTTCAGGGACAGGGGATTCGGGGAGCTGTTTTTT
TRBV6-2/TRBV6-3	NA	TRBJ1-3	NA	CASGPSGRRGNTIYF	TGTGCCAGCGGTCCTTCAGGGCGCCGTGGAAACACCATATATTTT
TRBV12-5	NA	TRBJ2-7	TRBD2	CASAPSGDYGQYF	TGTGCTAGTGCTCCCAGCGGGGACTACGGGCAGTACTTC
TRBV7-2	NA	TRBJ2-7	TRBD1	CASRQPGQGLKYEQYF	TGTGCCAGCAGGCAGCCGGGACAGGGGTTAAAGTACGAGCAGTACTTC
TRBV6-1	NA	TRBJ2-7	NA	CASSEWSGQFTYEQYF	TGTGCCAGCAGTGAGTGGTCGGGGCAATTCACCTACGAGCAGTACTTC
TRBV6-2/TRBV6-3	few	TRBJ2-2	NA	CASSEAGQLNTGELFF	TGTGCCAGCAGTGAAGCGGGACAATTGAACACCGGGGAGCTGTTTTTT
TRBV9	many	TRBJ1-5	NA	CASSVGDPDQPQHF	TGTGCCAGCAGCGTAGGAGACCCAGATCAGCCCCAGCATTTT
TRBV20-1	many	TRBJ1-6	NA	CSATTGNYNSPLHF	TGCAGTGCTACCACCGGGAACTATAATTCACCCCTCCACTTT
TRBV6-5	many	TRBJ2-7	TRBD1	CASSYSWDSSYEQYF	TGTGCCAGCAGTTACTCATGGGACAGCTCCTACGAGCAGTACTTC
TRBV7-3	many	TRBJ1-1	NA	CASSLNRVNTEAFF	TGTGCCAGCAGCTTGAACAGAGTCAACACTGAAGCTTTCTTT
TRBV7-6	few	TRBJ2-3	TRBD2	CASRGGVTDTQYF	TGTGCCAGCAGGGGAGGGGTCACAGATACGCAGTATTTT
TRBV5-6	many	TRBJ2-3	NA	CASSLLTGTRSTDTQYF	TGTGCCAGCAGCTTATTAACCGGGACTCGGAGCACAGATACGCAGTATTTT
TRBV19	many	TRBJ1-1	NA	CASTHRASTEAFF	TGTGCCAGTACCCACAGGGCCTCCACTGAAGCTTTCTTT
TRBV20-1	many	TRBJ2-5	TRBD2	CSARDPASGAGETQYF	TGCAGTGCTAGAGATCCCGCCAGCGGGGCTGGAGAGACCCAGTACTTC
TRBV5-1	few	TRBJ2-5	TRBD2	CASSFGREETQYF	TGCGCCAGCAGCTTCGGGCGGGAGGAGACCCAGTACTTC
TRBV18	many	TRBJ2-7	NA	CASSPQGPRDEQYF	TGTGCCAGCTCACCACAGGGCCCTCGAGACGAGCAGTACTTC
TRBV2	many	TRBJ1-4	NA	CASRGPNEKLFF	TGTGCCAGCCGGGGACCTAATGAAAAACTGTTTTTT
TRBV20-1	many	TRBJ1-1	NA	CSAFPGENTEAFF	TGCAGTGCTTTCCCCGGTGAGAACACTGAAGCTTTCTTT
TRBV12-3/TRBV12-4	NA	TRBJ2-7	TRBD2	CASSLVASGSVYEQYF	TGTGCCAGCAGTTTAGTGGCTAGCGGGAGTGTTTACGAGCAGTACTTC
TRBV5-8	many	TRBJ1-2	NA	CASSGGRLPF	TGTGCCAGCAGCGGCGGGAGGCTACCCTTC
TRBV2	many	TRBJ2-1	NA	CASSEAVVDEQFF	TGTGCCAGCAGTGAAGCGGTAGTGGATGAGCAGTTCTTC
TRBV27	many	TRBJ1-2	NA	CASSFLGGRRDYGYTF	TGTGCCAGCAGTTTCCTCGGGGGGCGCCGGGACTATGGCTACACCTTC
TRBV27	many	TRBJ2-1	NA	CASRGLVGRNEQFF	TGTGCCAGCAGGGGTCTAGTAGGACGAAATGAGCAGTTCTTC
TRBV2	NA	TRBJ2-1	TRBD2	CASRAGTSGVGEQFF	TGTGCCAGCAGAGCCGGGACTAGCGGGGTTGGTGAGCAGTTCTTC
TRBV10-1	few	TRBJ2-3	NA	CASSVAGTTDTQYF	TGCGCCAGCAGTGTCGCGGGGACCACAGATACGCAGTATTTT
TRBV7-9	many	TRBJ2-1	NA	CASSPPAGSQQFF	TGTGCCAGCAGCCCACCAGCGGGTTCCCAGCAGTTCTTC
TRBV12-3/TRBV12-4	many	TRBJ1-1	NA	CASSFSGRLAEAFF	TGTGCCAGCAGTTTTTCGGGGCGCTTGGCTGAAGCTTTCTTT
TRBV5-1	many	TRBJ2-1	TRBD2	CASSLAVTSGSEQFF	TGCGCCAGCAGCTTGGCCGTGACTAGCGGCTCTGAGCAGTTCTTC
TRBV4-1	few	TRBJ2-2	TRBD1	CASSLRTGGGFTGELFF	TGCGCCAGCAGCCTACGGACAGGGGGAGGGTTCACCGGGGAGCTGTTTTTT
TRBV2	many	TRBJ2-1	TRBD2	CASRASGGTYNEQFF	TGTGCCAGTAGAGCTAGCGGGGGGACCTACAATGAGCAGTTCTTC
TRBV12-3/TRBV12-4	many	TRBJ2-7	NA	CASSPPTGLGHEQYF	TGTGCCAGCAGCCCCCCGACAGGCCTAGGGCACGAGCAGTACTTC
TRBV12-3/TRBV12-4	many	TRBJ1-2	TRBD1	CASSQGEGFIGWGGYTF	TGTGCCAGTTCTCAGGGGGAAGGGTTTATTGGGTGGGGTGGCTACACCTTC
TRBV20-1	many	TRBJ2-3	TRBD2	CSAISGGSTDTQYF	TGCAGTGCTATCTCGGGGGGGTCCACAGATACGCAGTATTTT